This TCR beta chain stems from a study of blood T cell repertoires in COVID-19. On the study more broadly: COVID-19 samples, acute and convalescent, were from the United States, Italy and Spain.

Measured with immunoSEQ multiplex PCR; TCRdb has only the in-frame clones, and not every one. The table shows about 130,000 clones, with more than 70% occurring only once. V was clipped by 5 bases and J by 2 bases, with 16 bases between them. This CDR3 is built from 15 residues. Germline V lookup: CDR1 SGHTA, CDR2 FQGNSA. Specimen: peripheral blood. The sequence was obtained from a woman at least 80 years old with acute or convalescent COVID-19. The chain recombines TRBV7-2 with TRBJ2-7, with D possibly matching TRBD2 (7 bases). In DNA form, the CDR3 reads TGTGCCAGCAGCCCTAGAGGGGGGGAGACCTACGAGCAGTACTTC. Its protein is CASSPRGGETYEQYF.